Sequencing of this T cell receptor (beta chain) was carried out in a study of shared clonotypes between healthy human individuals. Study as a whole: Participating donors consisted of a couple of women and three men aged 18 to 49.

Study conclusions and caveats: Sampling involved blood alone; tissue repertoires likely differ.

The authors ran the assay at deep level. TCRdb's copy holds only in-frame clones and misses some; the assay was immunoSEQ multiplex PCR. The sample has fewer than 700,000 clones; roughly 72% are singletons. Trimming took 3 bases from V and 1 from J, leaving 10 bases between them. The germline CDR1 and CDR2 sequences are LNHNV and YYDKDF (reference sequence). The CDR3 extends over 15 amino acids. As to this clone: No antigen is known for it. At the DNA level, this CDR3 is encoded by other sequences in the same sample as well.

This clonotype was sampled from a woman in her forties in good health. Some clones in this sample may be carry-over from other donors' samples. Sequencing used PBMCs. V usage is TRBV15 and J usage is TRBJ1-3; a possible D gene is TRBD1 (6 bases). The chain's CDR3 is CATSRDSVSGNTIYF. In DNA form, the CDR3 reads TGTGCCACCAGCAGGGACAGCGTTTCTGGAAACACCATATATTTT. The variable domain in full, with the rest retrieved from reference TRBV15 and TRBJ1-3, is DAMVIQNPRYQVTQFGKPVTLSCSQTLNHNVMYWYQQKSSQAPKLLFHYYDKDFNNEADTPDNFQSRRPNTSFCFLDIRSPGLGDTAMYLCATSRDSVSGNTIYFGEGSWLTVV.